This passage covers 31 T cell receptor beta chains from one sample sequenced in a study of T cell changes during pregnancy in multiple sclerosis. The table came from immunoSEQ multiplex PCR; TCRdb's copy has only in-frame clones and leaves some out. The data show 65,000 to 85,000 clones, approximately 95% seen once. The input for sequencing was CD4+ T cells from peripheral blood mononuclear cells, taken after pregnancy. These receptors all come from a female donor with multiple sclerosis, enrolled in a pregnancy study.

The V gene is TRBV6-1, the J gene TRBJ2-4; D not certain. With 1 base removed from V and 0 bases from J, the gap between germline ends came to 10 bases. This CDR3 comprises 16 residues. Germline CDR1 reads MNHNS; CDR2 reads SASEGT. The CDR3 loop is CASSEVSTIAKNIQYF. Here the CDR3 DNA reads TGTGCCAGCAGTGAAGTTAGTACTATAGCCAAAAACATTCAGTACTTC.

DNA for the CDR3: TGCGCCAGCAGCCGACCTGGGACTAGCAGCAACCTGGAGCAGTACTTC. Translation: CASSRPGTSSNLEQYF. The chain has TRBV5-1 and TRBJ2-7; 9 positions agree with TRBD2. The CDR3 is made up of 16 amino acids. Germline CDR1 reads SGHRS; CDR2 reads YFSETQ. V dropped 4 bases and J dropped 7; count of bases not matched to a gene: 15.

This clone has a single count. The chain combines TRBV28 with TRBJ1-2; D is undetermined. This CDR3 contains 14 residues. In germline, CDR1 is MDHEN, CDR2 SYDVKM. V gave up 1 base and J gave up 2 bases, with 8 bases separating them. CDR3 sequence reads: CASSLSEGNYGYTF. CDR3 bases: TGTGCCAGCAGTTTATCGGAGGGAAACTATGGCTACACCTTC.

This CDR3 reads CASSSQVSFNQPQHF. The CDR3 region has the DNA TGTGCCAGCAGTTCCCAGGTCTCTTTCAATCAGCCCCAGCATTTT. The chain couples TRBV28 to TRBJ1-5, with D hard to call. CDR1 and CDR2 (germline): MDHEN, SYDVKM. The CDR3 contains 15 residues. V shed 4 bases and J shed 3 bases, with 13 bases lying between them. The full variable domain, completed using reference TRBV28 and TRBJ1-5, is DVKVTQSSRYLVKRTGEKVFLECVQDMDHENMFWYRQDPGLGLRLIYFSYDVKMKEKGDIPEGYSVSREKKERFSLILESASTNQTSMYLCASSSQVSFNQPQHFGDGTRLSIL.

J is TRBJ1-5 and V is TRBV6-1, with TRBD1 matching over 7 bases. Unmatched junction bases numbered 8, after V lost 11 bases and J lost 1 base. Germline V gene lookup returns CDR1 MNHNS and CDR2 SASEGT. The CDR3 loop spans 14 amino acids. The CDR3 nucleotides read TGTGCCGCCGAGGAGGGGGCGAGCAATCAGCCCCAGCATTTT. It yields the protein CAAEEGASNQPQHF.

The V call is TRBV7-2, the J call TRBJ2-1; 9 nucleotides match TRBD2. Germline lookup yields CDR1 SGHTA and CDR2 FQGNSA. The V segment lost 6 bases and the J segment 4 bases; nucleotides outside the gene matches: 10. The CDR3 contains 16 residues. CDR3 nucleotides: TGTGCCAGCAGTCTCCGACTAGCGGATACTTACAATGAGCAGTTCTTC. Translation: CASSLRLADTYNEQFF. Drawing the rest from reference TRBV7-2 and TRBJ2-1, the complete variable domain is GAGVSQSPSNKVTEKGKDVELRCDPISGHTALYWYRQSLGQGLEFLIYFQGNSAPDKSGLPSDRFSAERTGGSVSTLTIQRTQQEDSAVYLCASSLRLADTYNEQFFGPGTRLTVL.

V usage is TRBV28 and J usage is TRBJ1-1; TRBD1 matches at 8 bases. The V and J ends lost 2 bases and 0 bases, in that order; junction bases with no gene match: 11. Germline V gene sequence: CDR1 MDHEN, CDR2 SYDVKM. This CDR3 comprises 18 residues. CDR3 DNA sequence: TGTGCCAGCAGTTTACCGGGGACAGGTTTCTTCATGAACACTGAAGCTTTCTTT. Translated: CASSLPGTGFFMNTEAFF.

The chain couples TRBV29-1 to TRBJ2-3, with 7 bases identical to TRBD2. The CDR3 has 12 amino acids. Per the germline V gene, CDR1 is SQVTM and CDR2 is ANQGSEA. Unmatched junction bases numbered 5, after V lost 7 bases and J lost 4 bases. CDR3 nucleotide sequence: TGCAGCGGCGGACTAGTCGCAGATACGCAGTATTTT. Translated: CSGGLVADTQYF.

The CDR3, as DNA: TGCGCCAGCAGTGAGTCATGGCAGGGAAATAATCAGCCCCAGCATTTT. Encoded protein: CASSESWQGNNQPQHF. J is TRBJ1-5 and V is TRBV10-2, with D possibly matching TRBD1 (5 bases). There are 16 residues in the CDR3. V was clipped by 0 bases and J by 4 bases, with 13 bases between them. Germline V gene data show CDR1 as WSHSY and CDR2 as SAAADI.

The chain recombines TRBV10-3 with TRBJ2-1; TRBD2 matches at 14 bases. Trimming at V came to 3 bases and at J to 7 bases, leaving 5 bases not matched to a gene. This CDR3 contains 16 residues. Germline CDR1 ENHRY, CDR2 SYGVKD. The CDR3 reads CAISEGLAGGENEQFF. DNA for the CDR3: TGTGCCATCAGTGAAGGACTAGCGGGAGGTGAGAATGAGCAGTTCTTC.

The chain recombines TRBV7-9 with TRBJ2-7; the match to TRBD1 covers 10 bases. The CDR3 is 16 residues long. Trimming at V came to 2 bases and at J to 3 bases, leaving 7 bases not matched to a gene. From germline, CDR1 is SEHNR and CDR2 FQNEAQ (reference sequence). The chain's CDR3 is CASSLPRDRGYYEQYF. CDR3 sequence (DNA): TGTGCCAGCAGCTTACCTCGGGACAGGGGATACTACGAGCAGTACTTC.

This clone was seen only once. CDR3 DNA sequence: TGTGCCAGCAGCCCTCCGGGGGGAGGTCTCTCCAATGAGCAGTTCTTC. It codes for CASSPPGGGLSNEQFF. The genes are TRBV5-4 and TRBJ2-1, with TRBD2 matching 7 bases. There are 16 residues in the CDR3. V gave up 4 bases and J gave up 6 bases; unmatched junction bases: 13. Germline V gene lookup returns CDR1 SGHNT and CDR2 YYREEE (reference sequence).

The CDR3 here is CASSSGLAGSSSYNEQFF. CDR3 coding DNA: TGCGCCAGCAGTTCGGGACTAGCGGGATCGAGCTCCTACAATGAGCAGTTCTTC. This chain joins TRBV5-1 and TRBJ2-1; 13 bases agree with TRBD2. This CDR3 has 18 residues. Germline V gene lookup returns CDR1 SGHRS and CDR2 YFSETQ. V gave up 5 bases and J gave up 0 bases; unmatched junction bases: 8.

The V call is TRBV7-3, the J call TRBJ1-2; 7 nucleotides line up with TRBD1. With 5 bases clipped from V and 7 bases from J, the junction kept 13 bases outside the gene matches. CDR3 length: 15 amino acids. Germline assignment: CDR1 SGHTA and CDR2 FQGTGA. CDR3 DNA sequence: TGTGCCAGCAGCCCCCAGCCGGGACAGACGGGTGGCTACACCTTC. It yields the protein CASSPQPGQTGGYTF.

V and J are TRBV5-1 and TRBJ1-2; D gene uncertain. The CDR3 runs to 15 residues. Germline V CDR1 and CDR2: SGHRS, YFSETQ. Trimming took 0 bases from V and 6 from J, leaving 15 bases between them. CDR3 nucleotides: TGCGCCAGCAGCTTGGTTGAGGCCAGCTGGGATGGCTACACCTTC. It codes for CASSLVEASWDGYTF.

There are a few counts of this clone. The J gene is TRBJ2-7, the V gene TRBV5-4; 7 bases are shared with TRBD1. V shed 4 bases, J shed 3 bases, and the junction held 25 bases outside the gene matches. The CDR3 contains 20 residues. Germline V gives CDR1 SGHNT, CDR2 YYREEE (reference sequence). CDR3 sequence reads: CASSLSSDRASGARHYEQYF. The CDR3 nucleotides are TGTGCCAGCAGCCTTTCCTCTGACAGGGCCAGCGGAGCTAGGCACTACGAGCAGTACTTC.

The chain joins TRBV28 to TRBJ1-1; 8 bases align to TRBD1. V lost 2 bases to trimming and J lost 1 base; unmatched junction nucleotides: 3. The CDR3 has 15 amino acids. CDR1 is MDHEN, CDR2 SYDVKM, per germline. The CDR3 sequence: CASSLVGQGNTEAFF. In DNA, the CDR3 is TGTGCCAGCAGTTTAGTCGGACAGGGGAACACTGAAGCTTTCTTT.

This clone was recorded once. The V gene is TRBV20-1, the J gene TRBJ1-1; D gene unclear. Trimming left V 6 bases short and J 6 bases short, with 11 bases between. Germline values: CDR1 DFQATT, CDR2 SNEGSKA (reference sequence). This CDR3 has 11 residues. CDR3 sequence reads: CSAGGYAEAFF. The CDR3 DNA follows: TGCAGTGCGGGAGGGTACGCTGAAGCTTTCTTT.

The rearrangement links TRBV6-1 to TRBJ1-4, with 7 bases identical to TRBD1. Unmatched junction bases numbered 5, after V lost 8 bases and J lost 5 bases. The germline V gene encodes CDR1 MNHNS and CDR2 SASEGT. This CDR3 has 13 amino acids. CDR3 sequence reads: CASGTVLNEKLFF. The DNA of the CDR3 is TGTGCCAGCGGGACAGTTCTCAATGAAAAACTGTTTTTT.

Only one count was recorded for this clone. This chain links TRBV14 with TRBJ1-4; 7 bases map to TRBD1. V lost 2 bases to trimming and J lost 8 bases; unmatched junction nucleotides: 5. Germline V gene data show CDR1 as SGHDN and CDR2 as FVKESK. The CDR3 totals 14 residues. CDR3 protein: CASSQLKGQEKLFF. DNA of the CDR3: TGTGCCAGCAGCCAATTGAAGGGACAGGAAAAACTGTTTTTT.

V gene TRBV7-2 combines with J gene TRBJ2-1; 8 bases agree with TRBD2. Losses at the gene ends were 5 bases for V and 7 bases for J; bases not matched to a gene: 13. This CDR3 has 16 residues. Per the germline V gene, CDR1 is SGHTA and CDR2 is FQGNSA. The CDR3 loop is CASSPAKLAALNEQFF. The DNA of the CDR3 is TGTGCCAGCAGCCCCGCCAAACTAGCGGCCCTAAATGAGCAGTTCTTC.

V and J are TRBV6-6 and TRBJ1-5; D gene ambiguous. Germline CDR1 MNHNY, CDR2 SVGAGI (reference sequence). This CDR3 has 16 residues. Deletions cut 0 bases from V and 4 bases from J, with 13 bases between. The chain's CDR3 is CASSYSKGGYNQPQHF. As DNA, the CDR3 is TGTGCCAGCAGTTACTCTAAGGGAGGTTATAATCAGCCCCAGCATTTT.

CDR3 sequence: CASSSGTPDTQYF. The CDR3 region has the DNA TGTGCCAGCAGTTCGGGGACTCCAGATACGCAGTATTTT. The chain employs TRBV28 and TRBJ2-3; D is perhaps TRBD2 (6 bases). Trimming stripped 4 bases from V and 4 bases from J, with 9 bases between. The CDR3 is made up of 13 amino acids. Germline loops: CDR1 MDHEN, CDR2 SYDVKM.

This chain joins TRBV5-5 and TRBJ2-7; D is perhaps TRBD2 (6 bases). The CDR3 covers 15 residues. The germline CDR1 and CDR2 sequences are SGHKS and YYEKEE (reference sequence). V was trimmed by 4 bases and J by 2 bases, leaving 16 bases between them. The CDR3 region is CASSPWLAATYEQYF. The CDR3 coding sequence is TGTGCCAGCAGCCCATGGTTAGCGGCCACCTACGAGCAGTACTTC.

The CDR3 nucleotides are TGTGCCAGCAGCTTAGAGGGTCGGGGGGCGAATGGCTACACCTTC. This sequence encodes CASSLEGRGANGYTF. V and J are TRBV7-2 and TRBJ1-2, with D possibly being TRBD1 (6 bases). This CDR3 contains 15 residues. Trimming took off 1 base at V and 6 bases at J, with 15 bases between the two ends. The germline V gene has CDR1 SGHTA and CDR2 FQGNSA.

The V gene is TRBV19, the J gene TRBJ2-5; the match to TRBD2 covers 7 bases. The germline V gene encodes CDR1 LNHDA and CDR2 SQIVND (reference sequence). The CDR3 contains 19 residues. Trimming cost V 4 bases and J 2 bases; bases outside gene matches: 19. The CDR3 sequence: CASSRVPQRLAGRQETQYF. DNA for the CDR3: TGTGCCAGTAGTAGGGTCCCTCAAAGACTAGCCGGCCGGCAAGAGACCCAGTACTTC.

This rearrangement joins TRBV7-8 to TRBJ2-3, with 12 bases that match TRBD2. Germline V gene lookup returns CDR1 SGHVS and CDR2 FQNEAQ. With V trimmed by 5 bases and J by 0 bases, 6 bases remained unmatched. The CDR3 spans 17 residues. CDR3 DNA: TGTGCCAGCAGCGGAGGACTAGCGGGACGAAGCACAGATACGCAGTATTTT. This gives the protein CASSGGLAGRSTDTQYF.

This chain connects TRBV12-2 to TRBJ2-7; the listed D gene, TRBD2, was not tested against the DNA. TRBV12-2 counts as a pseudogene. The length of the CDR3 is 18 residues. CDR3 nucleotide sequence: TGTGCAAGTCGCTTAGCTCCCCGCCGGGACTACCTTTTTAACGAGCAGTACTTC. Its translation: CASRLAPRRDYLFNEQYF.

This chain joins TRBV2 and TRBJ2-7; 7 positions match TRBD2. The V and J ends lost 6 bases and 5 bases, in that order; junction bases with no gene match: 13. Germline loops: CDR1 SNHLY, CDR2 FYNNEI. The CDR3 runs 15 residues. The CDR3 DNA follows: TGTGCCAGCAGGCATGGAACTAGCGCACCGAACGAGCAGTACTTC. Translating it yields CASRHGTSAPNEQYF.

The chain is built from TRBV19 and TRBJ1-5; tentative D call: TRBD1 (5 bases). The CDR3 runs 16 residues. Germline V gives CDR1 LNHDA, CDR2 SQIVND (reference sequence). Trimming shortened V by 4 bases and J by 3 bases, and 16 bases separated the two germline ends. The CDR3: CASSRRGGHHNQPQHF. The CDR3, as DNA: TGTGCCAGTAGTAGGAGAGGTGGACACCACAATCAGCCCCAGCATTTT.

The V and J genes are TRBV28 and TRBJ1-2; D unresolved. The germline V gene encodes CDR1 MDHEN and CDR2 SYDVKM. Trimming removed 7 bases at V and 7 bases at J, with 13 bases between. The CDR3 is 12 amino acids. The CDR3 DNA follows: TGTGCCAGCACCTCACAACCCCCTGGCTACACCTTC. It translates to CASTSQPPGYTF.